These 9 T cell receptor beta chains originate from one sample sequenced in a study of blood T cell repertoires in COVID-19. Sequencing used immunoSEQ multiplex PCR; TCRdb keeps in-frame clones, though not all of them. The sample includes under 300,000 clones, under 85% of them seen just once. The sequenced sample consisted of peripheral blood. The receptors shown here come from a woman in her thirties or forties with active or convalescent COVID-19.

CDR3 sequence (DNA): TGTGCCAGCAGTTATAAAGAGACCCAGTACTTC. Translated: CASSYKETQYF. V and J are TRBV6-2 or TRBV6-3 and TRBJ2-5; the D is unclear. Germline V CDR1 and CDR2: MNHEY, SVGEGT. V was cut by 3 bases and J by 3 bases, with 2 bases left in between. The CDR3 has 11 residues.

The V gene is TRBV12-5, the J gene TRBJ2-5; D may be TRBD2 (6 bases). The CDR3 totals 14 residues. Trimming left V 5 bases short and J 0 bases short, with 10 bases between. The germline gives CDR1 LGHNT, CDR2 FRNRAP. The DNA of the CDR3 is TGTGCTAGTGGTACTCGGGGGTACCAAGAGACCCAGTACTTC. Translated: CASGTRGYQETQYF.

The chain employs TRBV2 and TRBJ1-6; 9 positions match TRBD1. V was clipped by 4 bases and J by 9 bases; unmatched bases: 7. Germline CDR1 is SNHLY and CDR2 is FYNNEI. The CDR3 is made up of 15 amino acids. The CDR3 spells CASSAGQGGGSPLHF. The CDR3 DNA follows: TGTGCCAGCAGTGCGGGACAGGGAGGGGGTTCACCCCTCCACTTT.

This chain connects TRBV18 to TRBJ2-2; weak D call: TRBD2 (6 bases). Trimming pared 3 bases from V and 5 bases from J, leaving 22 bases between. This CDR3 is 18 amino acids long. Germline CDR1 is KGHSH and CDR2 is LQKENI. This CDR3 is CASSPHGLWGVHTGELFF. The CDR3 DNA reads TGTGCCAGCTCACCCCATGGCCTTTGGGGGGTACATACCGGGGAGCTGTTTTTT.

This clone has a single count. CDR3 coding DNA: TGTGCCATCAGCGCCGGGGACAGGGGGCTATTGAGCCAGTACTTC. This translates into CAISAGDRGLLSQYF. This sequence joins TRBV10-3 and TRBJ2-5, with 12 bases identical to TRBD1. J was trimmed by 10 bases and V by 6 bases; bases with no gene match: 12. The CDR3 has 15 residues. From germline, CDR1 is ENHRY and CDR2 SYGVKD.

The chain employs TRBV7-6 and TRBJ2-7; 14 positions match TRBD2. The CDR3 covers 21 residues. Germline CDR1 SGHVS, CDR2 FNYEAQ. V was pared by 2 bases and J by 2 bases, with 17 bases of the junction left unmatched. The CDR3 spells CASSLPRTSGGPQVVAYEQYF. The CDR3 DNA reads TGTGCCAGCAGCTTACCCCGGACTAGCGGGGGGCCTCAAGTGGTTGCCTACGAGCAGTACTTC.

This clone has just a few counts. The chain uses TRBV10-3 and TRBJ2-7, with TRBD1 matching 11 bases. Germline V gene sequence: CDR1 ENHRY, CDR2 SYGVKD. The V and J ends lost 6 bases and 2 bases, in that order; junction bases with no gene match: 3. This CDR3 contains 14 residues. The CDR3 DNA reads TGTGCCATCAGCGGACAGGGGGCTACCTACGAGCAGTACTTC. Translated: CAISGQGATYEQYF.

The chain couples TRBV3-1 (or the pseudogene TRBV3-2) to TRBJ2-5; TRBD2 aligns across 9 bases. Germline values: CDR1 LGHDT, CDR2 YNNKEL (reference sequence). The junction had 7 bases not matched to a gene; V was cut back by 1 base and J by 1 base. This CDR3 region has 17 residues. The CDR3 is CASSQGWSSGGQETQYF. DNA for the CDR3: TGTGCCAGCAGCCAAGGATGGAGTAGCGGGGGCCAAGAGACCCAGTACTTC.

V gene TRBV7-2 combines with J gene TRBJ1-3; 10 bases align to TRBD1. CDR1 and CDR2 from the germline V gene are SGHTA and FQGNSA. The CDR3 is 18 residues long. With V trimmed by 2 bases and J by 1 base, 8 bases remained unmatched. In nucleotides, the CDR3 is TGTGCCAGCAGCTTACCATTTCCGGGACAGGGGTCTGGAAACACCATATATTTT. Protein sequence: CASSLPFPGQGSGNTIYF. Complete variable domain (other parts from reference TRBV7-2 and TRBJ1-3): GAGVSQSPSNKVTEKGKDVELRCDPISGHTALYWYRQSLGQGLEFLIYFQGNSAPDKSGLPSDRFSAERTGGSVSTLTIQRTQQEDSAVYLCASSLPFPGQGSGNTIYFGEGSWLTVV.